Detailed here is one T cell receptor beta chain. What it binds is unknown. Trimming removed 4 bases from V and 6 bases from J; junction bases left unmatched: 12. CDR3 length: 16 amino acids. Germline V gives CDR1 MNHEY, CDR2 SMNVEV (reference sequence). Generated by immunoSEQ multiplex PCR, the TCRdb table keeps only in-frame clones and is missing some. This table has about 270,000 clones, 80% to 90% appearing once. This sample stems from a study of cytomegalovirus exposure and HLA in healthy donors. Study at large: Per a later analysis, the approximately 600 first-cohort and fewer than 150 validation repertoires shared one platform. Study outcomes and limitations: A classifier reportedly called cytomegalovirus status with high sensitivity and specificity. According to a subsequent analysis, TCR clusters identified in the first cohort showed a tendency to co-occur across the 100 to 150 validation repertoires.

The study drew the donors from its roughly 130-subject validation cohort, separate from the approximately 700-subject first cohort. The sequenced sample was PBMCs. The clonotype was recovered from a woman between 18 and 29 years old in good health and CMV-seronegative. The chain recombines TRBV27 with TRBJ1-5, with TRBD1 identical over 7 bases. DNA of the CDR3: TGTGCCAGCAGTTCCCTGGTAGGGGGCTTACGTCAGCCCCAGCATTTT. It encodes CASSSLVGGLRQPQHF.